Below, 7 T cell receptor beta chains from the same sample are listed, as sequenced in a study of T cell responses to AZD1222 COVID-19 vaccine. Assay: immunoSEQ multiplex PCR; the TCRdb copy retains only in-frame clones and omits some. The sample records about 180,000 clones, 80% to 95% being singletons. The sequenced sample was peripheral blood, obtained 28 days after the second AZD1222 dose. These receptors were obtained from an adult who received the AZD1222 COVID-19 vaccine.

This clone was picked up one time. This chain uses TRBV5-1 with TRBJ1-4; TRBD1 aligns across 7 bases. Losses at the gene ends were 2 bases for V and 5 bases for J; bases not matched to a gene: 6. There are 15 residues in the CDR3. The V gene's germline CDR1 is SGHRS and CDR2 YFSETQ. The CDR3 region has the DNA TGCGCCAGCAGCTTAACCGGGACAGTCAATGAAAAACTGTTTTTT. Protein: CASSLTGTVNEKLFF.

The gene calls are TRBV6-5 and TRBJ1-1, with 8 bases that match TRBD1. The trim removed 6 bases at V and 7 bases at J, leaving 1 base unmatched. CDR3 length equals 11 residues. CDR1 and CDR2 (germline): MNHEY, SVGAGI. The CDR3 coding sequence is TGTGCCAGCAGAGGACAGGGTGAAGCTTTCTTT. Encoded protein: CASRGQGEAFF.

The chain links TRBV9 to TRBJ2-7; 10 bases are shared with TRBD2. CDR3 length: 16 amino acids. The germline V gene has CDR1 SGDLS and CDR2 YYNGEE. V dropped 4 bases and J dropped 6; count of bases not matched to a gene: 13. The CDR3 sequence is CASSPRGGTSDTEQYF. In nucleotides, the CDR3 is TGTGCCAGCAGCCCACGAGGGGGGACTAGCGACACCGAGCAGTACTTC.

The chain is built from TRBV5-6 and TRBJ1-1, with D perhaps TRBD1 (6 bases). The V gene lost 3 bases and the J gene lost 2 bases, with 11 bases spanning the gap. CDR1 is SGHDT, CDR2 YYEEEE, per germline. This CDR3 region has 14 residues. Here the CDR3 DNA reads TGTGCCAGCAGCTCCGGACAGACTAACACTGAAGCTTTCTTT. Translation gives CASSSGQTNTEAFF.

This clone appeared a single time. The gene calls are TRBV6-5 and TRBJ2-2; a weak D match, TRBD1 (6 bases). V was trimmed by 6 bases and J by 5 bases, leaving 10 bases between them. CDR3 size: 13 residues. Germline V lookup: CDR1 MNHEY, CDR2 SVGAGI. CDR3 sequence (DNA): TGTGCCAGCAGGCGTGGACAGACCGGGGAGCTGTTTTTT. This gives the protein CASRRGQTGELFF.

The V and J genes are TRBV5-1 and TRBJ1-1; 9 bases are a match to TRBD1. CDR3 length: 17 amino acids. The ends lost 4 bases at V and 0 bases at J; junction bases unmatched: 10. Germline V CDR1 and CDR2: SGHRS, YFSETQ. The CDR3 coding sequence is TGCGCCAGCAGCCGAGGACAGGGGCGAGGCATGAACACTGAAGCTTTCTTT. Translated: CASSRGQGRGMNTEAFF.

The chain recombines TRBV2 with TRBJ2-7; D perhaps matches TRBD2 (6 bases). The CDR3 is 14 residues long. CDR1 and CDR2 from the germline V gene are SNHLY and FYNNEI. The germline V and J ends were trimmed by 7 bases and 2 bases, with 15 bases remaining between them. CDR3 in amino acids: CASTANGRTYEQYF. The CDR3 nucleotides read TGTGCCAGCACTGCCAACGGGAGAACCTACGAGCAGTACTTC.